These T cell receptor beta chains were read from a single sample in a study of regulatory T cells in long-lasting Graves disease. TCRdb called the multiplex PCR reads again in MiXCR, with one record for every CDR3 protein. This table holds around 420,000 distinct CDR3 sequences, roughly a sixth found once. Material: peripheral blood mononuclear cells (PBMCs), obtained at new diagnosis, from a patient treated with antithyroid drugs. The receptor set was obtained from a female donor with Graves disease. Both conserved end residues are trimmed from each CDR3. D genes are given only for firm matches.

j_call v_call d_call cdr3_aa
TRBJ2-6 TRBV12-3/TRBV12-4 NA ASRPIGSGANVLT
TRBJ2-1 TRBV3-1 NA ASSQSTAIGGDNEQF
TRBJ1-1 TRBV15 NA ATSRGGTLNTEAF
TRBJ2-7 TRBV15 NA ATSSLQGGHYEQY
TRBJ2-1 TRBV18 TRBD1 ASSPPDRSYNEQF
TRBJ1-6 TRBV7-9 NA ASSLAGRSSYNSPLH
TRBJ2-1 TRBV29-1 NA SVDGFDGHGSNEQF
TRBJ2-3 TRBV6-1 NA ASSPSGTQY
TRBJ2-3 TRBV25-1 TRBD2 ASSEASGENTDTQY
TRBJ1-1 TRBV9 NA ASSPPHSNTEAF
TRBJ2-2 TRBV20-1 NA SALPGRKTGELF
TRBJ1-1 TRBV5-6 NA ASSLPVRHTEAF
TRBJ2-7 TRBV7-3 TRBD1 ASSIGQGRGEQY
TRBJ1-6 TRBV2 NA ASSEESVGTSNSPLH
TRBJ1-5 TRBV7-6 NA ASSPIWKTRDSNQPQH
TRBJ2-3 TRBV20-1 NA SSSDRPSTDTQY
TRBJ1-1 TRBV2 NA ASFRRTEAF
TRBJ2-3 TRBV11-2 TRBD2 ASSAWRLADTDTQY
TRBJ2-1 TRBV19 NA ASSIARGSYNEQF
TRBJ1-5 TRBV11-2 NA ASSREGLYSNQPQH
TRBJ1-1 TRBV7-9 NA ASSGGAVTWGTEAF
TRBJ2-5 TRBV24-1 NA ATRMPGHSEETQY
TRBJ2-1 TRBV29-1 TRBD2 SVELAERGLYNEQF
TRBJ2-5 TRBV5-1 TRBD1 ASGQAETQY
TRBJ2-6 TRBV29-1 TRBD1 SVLQGNGANVLT
TRBJ1-2 TRBV28 NA ASSDNDYGYT
TRBJ1-2 TRBV7-6 NA ASSLVPRNLWYGYT